This T cell receptor (beta chain) comes out of a study of blood T cell repertoires in COVID-19. Study-wide background: COVID-19 samples collected from the United States, Italy and Spain covered acute and convalescent phases. Sample material is recorded as cDNA or gDNA derived from T cells, B-cell-depleted T cells, or PBMCs.

Original methodology: The authors estimated nucleated cell counts from reference gene primer amplification. TCRdb keeps only in-frame clones here, not all; method: immunoSEQ multiplex PCR. The V and J calls and clone size were taken over from that table, and D and trimming were inferred from the DNA. The table lists a few hundred thousand clones, over 75% of them singletons. This clone was seen only a few times. CDR1 is SGHAT, CDR2 FQNNGV, per germline. With 1 base removed from V and 0 bases from J, the gap between germline ends came to 14 bases. The CDR3 consists of 17 residues. The genes are TRBV11-2 and TRBJ2-3; D possibly corresponds to TRBD2 (6 bases). This TCR was sampled from a human donor in a cohort sampled during active COVID-19. Sequenced sample: peripheral blood. The CDR3 sequence is CASSLVRGSTSTDTQYF. In nucleotides, the CDR3 is TGTGCCAGCAGCTTAGTGCGGGGATCCACTAGCACAGATACGCAGTATTTT.